What follows describes a single T cell receptor beta chain. A much larger clone lies one base from this, so it may be a read error. Combining a sample-barcoded 5' primer with a J-beta primer mix, a second PCR ran for about 7 to 12 cycles. TCRdb re-called the 5' RACE reads through MiXCR, storing one row per CDR3 protein. Among about 1.1 million distinct CDR3 sequences listed, approximately 38% were seen once. This specimen belongs to a study of blood T cells in healthy people across ages. Germline V gene data show CDR1 as SQVTM and CDR2 as ANQGSEA. Trimming pared 3 bases from V and 2 bases from J, leaving 9 bases between. This CDR3 has 13 residues.

What was sequenced was blood. V and J are TRBV29-1 and TRBJ2-3; TRBD2 is a possible D gene (5 bases). This TCR was sampled from a man younger than 35 in good health. The CDR3 DNA is TGCAGCGTTGATGGACTCCACACAGATACGCAGTATTTT. This gives the protein CSVDGLHTDTQYF.